The next 6 T cell receptor beta chains were all read from a single sample in a study of blood T cell repertoires in COVID-19. Clones were read by immunoSEQ multiplex PCR, and TCRdb kept only the in-frame ones, dropping some. The profile shows 150,000 to 200,000 clones, almost 80% of them singletons. The sample was peripheral blood. The origin of the receptors is a man between 60 and 75 years old with active or convalescent COVID-19.

V and J are TRBV7-8 and TRBJ1-2, with 7 bases matching TRBD1. After removal of 0 bases from V and 5 bases from J, the junction contained 3 bases not matched to a gene. Germline CDR1 and CDR2: SGHVS and FQNEAQ. This CDR3 region has 14 residues. The CDR3 spells CASSLADRAYGYTF. Here the CDR3 DNA reads TGTGCCAGCAGCTTAGCCGACAGGGCGTATGGCTACACCTTC.

V usage is TRBV7-2 and J usage is TRBJ2-7, with D possibly TRBD1 on 6 matching bases. This CDR3 is 18 amino acids long. The germline V and J ends were trimmed by 3 bases and 0 bases, with 21 bases remaining between them. CDR1 is SGHTA and CDR2 is FQGNSA in the germline V gene. CDR3: CASSLPKRGGVSSYEQYF. CDR3 sequence (DNA): TGTGCCAGCAGCTTGCCTAAGCGAGGGGGAGTCAGCTCCTACGAGCAGTACTTC.

The rearrangement uses TRBV6-5 and TRBJ1-1; tentative D call: TRBD1 (6 bases). Germline V CDR1 and CDR2: MNHEY, SVGAGI. Trimming took 10 bases from V and 3 from J, leaving 12 bases between them. The CDR3 has 12 amino acids. The CDR3 bases are TGTGCCACCAGGACAGAGTACACTGAAGCTTTCTTT. It specifies CATRTEYTEAFF.

The chain is built from TRBV7-2 and TRBJ2-1, with 7 bases lining up with TRBD2. Trimming at V came to 3 bases and at J to 4 bases, leaving 12 bases not matched to a gene. Germline V lookup: CDR1 SGHTA, CDR2 FQGNSA. The CDR3 loop spans 17 amino acids. The CDR3, as DNA: TGTGCCAGCAGCTTCGCGTCGGGAGGTGGGGTTTACAATGAGCAGTTCTTC. As protein: CASSFASGGGVYNEQFF.

The V call is TRBV28, the J call TRBJ1-5; tentative D call: TRBD1 (5 bases). CDR3 length: 15 residues. Germline assignment: CDR1 MDHEN and CDR2 SYDVKM. Deletions cut 3 bases from V and 6 bases from J, with 15 bases between. In DNA, the CDR3 is TGTGCCAGCAGTTTCCCCCAGGGAGGAGTTCAGCCCCAGCATTTT. Translated: CASSFPQGGVQPQHF.

The CDR3 loop is CASSYGAGYGYTF. In DNA, the CDR3 is TGTGCCAGCAGTTACGGGGCCGGCTATGGCTACACCTTC. J is TRBJ1-2 and V is TRBV6-2 or TRBV6-3; D is possibly TRBD1 (5 bases). From germline, CDR1 is MNHEY and CDR2 SVGEGT. The CDR3 loop spans 13 amino acids. Trimming cost V 2 bases and J 4 bases, with 8 bases left between them.